This TCR beta chain was identified during a study of shared clonotypes between healthy human individuals. Overall study context: Each donor contributed plates that comprised three CD4 naive, three CD4 memory, two CD8 naive and one CD8 memory.

Every subset's genomic DNA went evenly onto several immunoSEQ plates. Profiled with immunoSEQ multiplex PCR; TCRdb holds only in-frame clones, not every one. The sample has millions of clones; 85% to 95% are singletons. The CDR3 sequence is 16 residues long. Germline V gene sequence: CDR1 SGHRS, CDR2 YFSETQ. The germline V and J ends were trimmed by 0 bases and 0 bases, with 10 bases remaining between them. This clonotype was obtained from a man aged 18 to 29 in good health. V usage is TRBV5-1 and J usage is TRBJ2-4; D gene unclear. Sequenced: naive CD4+ T cells sorted from blood. Subset indicated: CD45RA+ positively selected. As DNA, the CDR3 is TGCGCCAGCAGCTTGGATCCAGCAGTAGCCAAAAACATTCAGTACTTC. Its translation: CASSLDPAVAKNIQYF.